A single sample is the source of the 26 T cell receptor beta chains below, sequenced in a study of blood T cell repertoires in COVID-19. The method was immunoSEQ multiplex PCR; TCRdb's version includes in-frame clones alone and lacks a portion of them. Of 270,000 or so clones in the sample, 70% to 90% were seen once. The sample consisted of PBMCs or T cells enriched from blood (not recorded which). These receptors originate from a woman in her 30s with acute COVID-19.

This rearrangement joins TRBV6-2 or TRBV6-3 to TRBJ2-2; 7 bases are a match to TRBD2. The CDR3 is 18 amino acids. Germline values: CDR1 MNHEY, CDR2 SVGEGT. Unmatched junction bases numbered 15, after V lost 6 bases and J lost 2 bases. CDR3 residues: CASSLLMTSNGNTGELFF. The CDR3 DNA reads as TGTGCCAGCAGCCTCCTGATGACTAGCAACGGAAACACCGGGGAGCTGTTTTTT.

CDR3 region: CASSFRDSNTEAFF. CDR3 nucleotides: TGTGCCAGCAGCTTCCGGGACAGTAACACTGAAGCTTTCTTT. The V gene is TRBV3-1 (or the pseudogene TRBV3-2), the J gene TRBJ1-1; 7 bases are shared with TRBD1. V shed 5 bases, J shed 2 bases, and the junction held 5 bases outside the gene matches. CDR3 length: 14 amino acids. Germline V gives CDR1 LGHDT, CDR2 YNNKEL (reference sequence).

CDR3 bases: TGTGCCAGCAGCTTTAGCGGTGGGACCGGGGAGCTGTTTTTT. This gives the protein CASSFSGGTGELFF. V usage is TRBV9 and J usage is TRBJ2-2; weak D call: TRBD2 (6 bases). The CDR3 runs 14 residues. Germline assignment: CDR1 SGDLS and CDR2 YYNGEE. Trimming pared 4 bases from V and 5 bases from J, leaving 12 bases between. The variable domain in full, completed from reference TRBV9 and TRBJ2-2, reads DSGVTQTPKHLITATGQRVTLRCSPRSGDLSVYWYQQSLDQGLQFLIQYYNGEERAKGNILERFSAQQFPDLHSELNLSSLELGDSALYFCASSFSGGTGELFFGEGSRLTVL.

The chain employs TRBV5-5 and TRBJ1-4; D uncertain. Trimming removed 2 bases from V and 0 bases from J, with 5 bases in between. CDR3 length: 14 amino acids. Per germline, CDR1 SGHKS and CDR2 YYEKEE (reference sequence). For the CDR3, the DNA is TGTGCCAGCAGCTTACTAACAACTAATGAAAAACTGTTTTTT. Amino acid sequence: CASSLLTTNEKLFF.

The chain links TRBV30 to TRBJ2-5, with D perhaps matching TRBD1 (6 bases). The CDR3 is 13 residues long. V shed 2 bases and J shed 7 bases, with 14 bases lying between them. Germline CDR1 is GTSNPN and CDR2 is SVGIG (reference sequence). This CDR3 is CAWSSGDDRTQYF. CDR3 bases: TGTGCCTGGAGTTCAGGGGATGACCGGACCCAGTACTTC. The full variable domain, in which reference TRBV30 and TRBJ2-5 provide the parts outside the CDR3, is SQTIHQWPATLVQPVGSPLSLECTVEGTSNPNLYWYRQAAGRGLQLLFYSVGIGQISSEVPQNLSASRPQDRQFILSSKKLLLSDSGFYLCAWSSGDDRTQYFGPGTRLLVL.

This chain joins TRBV29-1 and TRBJ2-1; 9 bases align to TRBD1. Germline CDR1 is SQVTM and CDR2 is ANQGSEA. The CDR3 totals 15 residues. The V segment lost 4 bases and the J segment 7 bases; nucleotides outside the gene matches: 11. CDR3 DNA sequence: TGCAGCGTTGGGGGGGGACAGGGCTCATGGAATGAGCAGTTCTTC. Translation: CSVGGGQGSWNEQFF.

This clone was observed a single time. The chain couples TRBV19 to TRBJ2-7; perhaps TRBD2 as D (6 bases). Germline-derived CDR1 and CDR2 are LNHDA and SQIVND (reference sequence). V was trimmed by 6 bases and J by 1 base, leaving 16 bases between them. The CDR3 has 15 residues. The CDR3, as DNA: TGTGCCAGTAGAATTAGCGGAGGGAAATCCTACGAGCAGTACTTC. Encoded protein: CASRISGGKSYEQYF. Full variable domain (remainder filled in from reference TRBV19 and TRBJ2-7): DGGITQSPKYLFRKEGQNVTLSCEQNLNHDAMYWYRQDPGQGLRLIYYSQIVNDFQKGDIAEGYSVSREKKESFPLTVTSAQKNPTAFYLCASRISGGKSYEQYFGPGTRLTVT.

V gene TRBV19 combines with J gene TRBJ2-1; D is unclear. CDR3 length: 14 residues. With 6 bases removed from V and 3 bases from J, the gap between germline ends came to 12 bases. Germline CDR1 and CDR2: LNHDA and SQIVND (reference sequence). In nucleotides, the CDR3 is TGTGCCAGTAGCGCTGAGGCCAACTACAATGAGCAGTTCTTC. Protein sequence: CASSAEANYNEQFF.

The chain carries TRBV28 and TRBJ2-1, with 9 bases identical to TRBD1. This CDR3 has 17 residues. CDR1 is MDHEN and CDR2 is SYDVKM in the germline V gene. Germline trimming cut 1 base from V and 4 bases from J; bases unmatched to any gene: 8. The CDR3: CASSLLDRGERYNEQFF. CDR3 bases: TGTGCCAGCAGTTTATTAGACAGGGGGGAGAGGTACAATGAGCAGTTCTTC.

The chain has TRBV7-6 and TRBJ1-2; 7 positions agree with TRBD1. CDR3 length: 13 residues. With 4 bases clipped from V and 6 bases from J, the junction kept 5 bases outside the gene matches. Germline lookup yields CDR1 SGHVS and CDR2 FNYEAQ. CDR3 sequence (DNA): TGTGCCAGCAGCTCGACAGGGTTCGATGGCTACACCTTC. Its protein is CASSSTGFDGYTF.

This chain uses TRBV29-1 with TRBJ2-7; possible D gene TRBD1, 6 bases. The CDR3 is made up of 11 amino acids. The germline V gene has CDR1 SQVTM and CDR2 ANQGSEA. Trimming stripped 5 bases from V and 4 bases from J, with 9 bases between. For the CDR3, the DNA is TGCAGCGTTTTAACAGGGTACGAGCAGTACTTC. This gives the protein CSVLTGYEQYF.

In its sample, this clone was seen once. The gene calls are TRBV6-1 and TRBJ1-3, with D tentatively TRBD1 (6 bases). Trimming took 2 bases from V and 0 from J, leaving 11 bases between them. Looked up from germline, CDR1 is MNHNS and CDR2 is SASEGT. The CDR3 spans 16 residues. The CDR3 sequence: CASSEKGGGSGNTIYF. The CDR3 nucleotides read TGTGCCAGCAGTGAAAAGGGGGGGGGCTCTGGAAACACCATATATTTT.

The chain carries TRBV5-1 and TRBJ2-2, with TRBD1 as a possible D gene (6 bases). Germline V lookup: CDR1 SGHRS, CDR2 YFSETQ. Trimming stripped 4 bases from V and 6 bases from J, with 16 bases between. This CDR3 contains 15 residues. Here the CDR3 reads CASSKTQGRAGELFF. As DNA, the CDR3 is TGCGCCAGCAGCAAGACACAGGGAAGGGCCGGGGAGCTGTTTTTT.

This chain links TRBV27 with TRBJ1-1; TRBD1 aligns across 7 bases. Trimming at V came to 5 bases and at J to 4 bases, leaving 7 bases not matched to a gene. The CDR3 covers 14 residues. The germline V gene encodes CDR1 MNHEY and CDR2 SMNVEV (reference sequence). The CDR3 reads CASSQAGGGTEAFF. For the CDR3, the DNA is TGTGCCAGCAGTCAGGCAGGGGGTGGCACTGAAGCTTTCTTT.

The rearrangement joins TRBV19 to TRBJ2-7; perhaps TRBD2 as D (6 bases). Trimming removed 5 bases at V and 2 bases at J, with 13 bases between. This CDR3 spans 14 amino acids. The germline CDR1 and CDR2 sequences are LNHDA and SQIVND (reference sequence). CDR3 residues: CASSEDGGPYEQYF. The CDR3 nucleotides read TGTGCCAGTAGTGAGGACGGAGGGCCCTACGAGCAGTACTTC. The complete variable domain, with remaining parts taken from reference TRBV19 and TRBJ2-7, reads DGGITQSPKYLFRKEGQNVTLSCEQNLNHDAMYWYRQDPGQGLRLIYYSQIVNDFQKGDIAEGYSVSREKKESFPLTVTSAQKNPTAFYLCASSEDGGPYEQYFGPGTRLTVT.

CDR3 sequence: CASSQDGRSGNTIYF. CDR3 DNA sequence: TGTGCCAGCAGCCAAGATGGCAGATCTGGAAACACCATATATTTT. V usage is TRBV3-1 (or the pseudogene TRBV3-2) and J usage is TRBJ1-3; no reliable D call. Germline lookup yields CDR1 LGHDT and CDR2 YNNKEL (reference sequence). The V and J ends lost 0 bases and 1 base respectively, with 7 bases between them. CDR3 length: 15 residues.

This chain links TRBV3-1 (or the pseudogene TRBV3-2) with TRBJ2-1, with TRBD2 matching 10 bases. Germline CDR1 LGHDT, CDR2 YNNKEL (reference sequence). V was pared by 8 bases and J by 0 bases, with 4 bases of the junction left unmatched. This CDR3 region has 15 residues. Written as DNA, the CDR3 is TGTGCCAGCTACTCTAGCGGGAGCTCCTACAATGAGCAGTTCTTC. This sequence encodes CASYSSGSSYNEQFF.

V gene TRBV11-2 combines with J gene TRBJ1-6; a possible D gene is TRBD1 (5 bases). V dropped 5 bases and J dropped 8 bases, with 16 bases sitting between them. This CDR3 has 15 amino acids. Germline V gives CDR1 SGHAT, CDR2 FQNNGV. CDR3 residues: CASSQGATPYSPLHF. The DNA for the CDR3 is TGTGCCAGCAGCCAGGGTGCCACACCCTATTCACCCCTCCACTTT.

This chain joins TRBV9 and TRBJ2-2; 12 bases fit TRBD2. Germline V gene data show CDR1 as SGDLS and CDR2 as YYNGEE. The ends lost 7 bases at V and 5 bases at J; junction bases unmatched: 0. CDR3 length: 13 residues. The DNA of the CDR3 is TGTGCCAGCGGGACTAGCGGGACCGGGGAGCTGTTTTTT. This codes for CASGTSGTGELFF. The full variable domain, its missing parts supplied by reference TRBV9 and TRBJ2-2, is DSGVTQTPKHLITATGQRVTLRCSPRSGDLSVYWYQQSLDQGLQFLIQYYNGEERAKGNILERFSAQQFPDLHSELNLSSLELGDSALYFCASGTSGTGELFFGEGSRLTVL.

The chain has TRBV28 and TRBJ2-1, with 7 bases matching TRBD2. The germline V gene encodes CDR1 MDHEN and CDR2 SYDVKM. The J segment lost 4 bases and the V segment lost 4 bases, leaving 4 bases of the junction unmatched. This CDR3 has 14 residues. The CDR3 here is CASSSAGGYNEQFF. The CDR3, as DNA: TGTGCCAGCAGTTCCGCCGGGGGGTACAATGAGCAGTTCTTC.

The J gene is TRBJ2-3, the V gene TRBV2; perhaps TRBD2 as D (5 bases). V gave up 7 bases and J gave up 6 bases, with 17 bases separating them. Germline V gene lookup returns CDR1 SNHLY and CDR2 FYNNEI. The CDR3 contains 14 residues. CDR3 amino acids: CASKGRLAHDTQYF. The CDR3 bases are TGTGCCAGCAAGGGTCGGCTAGCTCACGATACGCAGTATTTT.

The chain employs TRBV5-4 and TRBJ2-1, with TRBD2 as a possible D gene (5 bases). V was shortened by 4 bases and J by 9 bases, with 8 bases between the two germline ends. CDR1 is SGHNT, CDR2 YYREEE, per germline (reference sequence). This CDR3 comprises 11 residues. The CDR3 DNA sequence: TGTGCCAGCAGCGCGGAGGTTGAGCAGTTCTTC. Its protein product is CASSAEVEQFF.

J is TRBJ1-1 and V is TRBV12-3 or TRBV12-4; tentatively, D is TRBD1 (6 bases). The V gene lost 6 bases and the J gene lost 7 bases, with 15 bases spanning the gap. This CDR3 is built from 13 residues. This chain's CDR3 is CASSQTGPGEAFF. The CDR3 nucleotides read TGTGCCAGCAGCCAGACAGGACCAGGTGAAGCTTTCTTT.

This chain joins TRBV9 and TRBJ2-6; 10 bases are shared with TRBD1. With 0 bases clipped from V and 1 base from J, the junction kept 7 bases outside the gene matches. In germline, CDR1 is SGDLS, CDR2 YYNGEE. The CDR3 length is 19 residues. The CDR3 DNA sequence: TGTGCCAGCAGCGTAGATTTGAGGACAGGGGGATCTGGGGCCAACGTCCTGACTTTC. As protein: CASSVDLRTGGSGANVLTF.

The chain carries TRBV2 and TRBJ2-1, with 8 bases matching TRBD1. V shed 4 bases, J shed 9 bases, and the junction held 5 bases outside the gene matches. This CDR3 contains 13 residues. Looked up from germline, CDR1 is SNHLY and CDR2 is FYNNEI. Written as DNA, the CDR3 is TGTGCCAGCAGTGGGACAGGGAACGGTGAGCAGTTCTTC. This translates into CASSGTGNGEQFF. Together with reference TRBV2 and TRBJ2-1, the CDR3 gives the full variable domain: EPEVTQTPSHQVTQMGQEVILRCVPISNHLYFYWYRQILGQKVEFLVSFYNNEISEKSEIFDDQFSVERPDGSNFTLKIRSTKLEDSAMYFCASSGTGNGEQFFGPGTRLTVL.

The CDR3 loop reads CASSPAGLEGFAQFF. CDR3 nucleotide sequence: TGTGCCAGCAGCCCAGCCGGTCTGGAGGGTTTCGCGCAGTTCTTC. This chain joins TRBV7-9 and TRBJ2-1; tentative D call: TRBD2 (6 bases). This CDR3 has 15 amino acids. Germline CDR1 reads SEHNR; CDR2 reads FQNEAQ (reference sequence). The germline V and J ends were trimmed by 5 bases and 12 bases, with 23 bases remaining between them.